This TCR beta chain was observed in a study of OX40 agonist ivuxolimab in advanced cancers. On the study more broadly: Age averaged approximately 60 years (range roughly 20 to 90), and 82.7% were male.

This table comes from immunoSEQ multiplex PCR, and its TCRdb copy is limited to in-frame clones, with some not included. The sample records just over 45,000 clones, 90% to 95% being singletons. Germline lookup yields CDR1 LGHNA and CDR2 YSLEER. The CDR3 contains 16 residues. J was trimmed by 7 bases and V by 0 bases; bases with no gene match: 7. The sample was CD4+ or CD8+ T cells sorted from blood, taken in a trial of the OX40 agonist ivuxolimab. The chain uses TRBV4-3 and TRBJ2-1, with TRBD2 matching 9 bases. This sequence was found in an adult with an advanced solid tumor such as melanoma, head and neck, liver or kidney cancer. The DNA of the CDR3 is TGCGCCAGCAGCCAAGACCATGGACTAGCGTCAAATGAGCAGTTCTTC. It translates to CASSQDHGLASNEQFF.